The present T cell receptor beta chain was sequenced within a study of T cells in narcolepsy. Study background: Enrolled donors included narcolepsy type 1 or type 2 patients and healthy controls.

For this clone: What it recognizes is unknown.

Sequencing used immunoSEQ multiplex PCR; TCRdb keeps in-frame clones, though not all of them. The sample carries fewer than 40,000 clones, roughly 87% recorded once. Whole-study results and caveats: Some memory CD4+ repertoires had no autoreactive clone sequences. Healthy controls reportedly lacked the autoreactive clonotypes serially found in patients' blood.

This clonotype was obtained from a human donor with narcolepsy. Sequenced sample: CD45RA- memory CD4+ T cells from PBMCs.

CDR3 nucleotide sequence: TGTGCCAGCAGCCCAAGCCCCCAGGCAGTCCCTTACAATGAGCAGTTCTTC. Amino acids: CASSPSPQAVPYNEQFF. This rearrangement joins TRBV7-2 to TRBJ2-1; D unresolved. Germline values: CDR1 SGHTA, CDR2 FQGNSA. The CDR3 length is 17 residues. V lost 5 bases to trimming and J lost 4 bases, with 21 bases between them.